Sequencing of this TCR beta chain was carried out in a study of cytomegalovirus exposure and HLA in healthy donors. As for the study in general: A prior analysis found 117 million unique TCR beta sequences from some 190 million T cells.

Findings and caveats of the study: CMV antigen specificity of three CMV-associated chains was confirmed in vitro. Association of a missense DCLRE1C variant with TCR beta V- and J-gene trimming was reported in a later analysis. Rare sequences made up most TCRs, while some public TCRs were found in many donors.

The PCR used 60 Vbeta and 13 Jbeta primers. Using immunoSEQ multiplex PCR, the repertoire was profiled, and TCRdb retains in-frame clones only, with some absent. Of some 100,000 clones in the sample, roughly 58% were seen once. J gave up 9 bases and V 3 bases, and 10 bases lay outside the gene matches. Germline V gene lookup returns CDR1 MRHNA and CDR2 SNTAGT. CDR3 size: 15 residues. On this clone: The antigen is undetermined.

The specimen was PBMCs. The sequence came from a young woman in good health and CMV-seropositive. The rearrangement links TRBV6-4 to TRBJ1-1; 10 positions agree with TRBD1. The CDR3 bases are TGTGCCAGCAGTGATCGGGGACAGGGGAGTGGTAAAGCTTTCTTT. Protein product: CASSDRGQGSGKAFF.